The 26 T cell receptor beta chains below were found in one sample sequenced in a study of CD8 T cells in ankylosing spondylitis. Notes on the study in general: The study identified a TCR beta motif of under 10 highly homologous variants that appeared characteristic of ankylosing spondylitis blood.

No cognate antigen is known for these TCRs. TCRdb passed the 5' RACE reads through MiXCR, listing each CDR3 protein once. Among roughly 300,000 distinct CDR3 sequences listed, roughly 8% were seen once. The sequenced sample consisted of blood, either unsorted or a sorted T cell fraction (not recorded which). The receptor source for this set is a male donor with ankylosing spondylitis.

This clonotype was observed a handful of times. The rearrangement uses TRBV20-1 and TRBJ2-3; D is possibly TRBD1 (5 bases). The CDR3 sequence is 15 residues long. V lost 4 bases, J lost 3 bases, and 17 bases lay in between. The V gene's germline CDR1 is DFQATT and CDR2 SNEGSKA (reference sequence). The CDR3 loop reads CSATPGHLPTDTQYF. The CDR3 nucleotides read TGCAGTGCTACCCCCGGACACCTACCTACAGATACGCAGTATTTT.

This clonotype was picked up a small number of times. This sequence joins TRBV11-2 and TRBJ2-2, with 10 bases aligning to TRBD2. Trimming took 3 bases from V and 6 from J; bases not matched to a gene: 13. The germline V gene has CDR1 SGHAT and CDR2 FQNNGV. There are 18 residues in the CDR3. In nucleotides, the CDR3 is TGTGCCAGCAGCTTCCCTCAGGGGACTAGCGCCAGCGCCGGGGAGCTGTTTTTT. As protein: CASSFPQGTSASAGELFF.

At least ten counts were recorded for this clonotype. The V and J genes are TRBV6-1 and TRBJ1-2; TRBD1 might be the D (5 bases). The V gene lost 6 bases and the J gene lost 6 bases, with 17 bases spanning the gap. CDR1 and CDR2 from the germline V gene are MNHNS and SASEGT. CDR3 length: 14 amino acids. The CDR3 DNA is TGTGCCAGCAGCCGGGGGATTACGGGAAATGGCTACACCTTC. It encodes CASSRGITGNGYTF.

V is TRBV6-1 and J is TRBJ2-5, with a tentative D call TRBD1 (6 bases). V was trimmed by 3 bases and J by 1 base, leaving 12 bases between them. This CDR3 has 15 residues. Germline values: CDR1 MNHNS, CDR2 SASEGT. This CDR3 reads CASSDQRGFQETQYF. Written as DNA, the CDR3 is TGTGCCAGCAGTGACCAAAGGGGGTTCCAAGAGACCCAGTACTTC.

This clonotype was recorded a few times. The chain links TRBV20-1 to TRBJ2-7, with 14 bases lining up with TRBD2. Germline-derived CDR1 and CDR2 are DFQATT and SNEGSKA (reference sequence). V lost 6 bases and J lost 4; bases outside the gene matches: 5. The length of the CDR3 is 14 residues. The CDR3 protein is CSAAGLAGVYEQYF. The CDR3 nucleotides are TGCAGTGCGGCGGGACTAGCGGGAGTTTACGAGCAGTACTTC.

This clonotype has a handful of counts. CDR3 in amino acids: CSVDSFNYGYTF. The DNA of the CDR3 is TGCAGCGTGGACAGCTTCAACTATGGCTACACCTTC. This rearrangement joins TRBV29-1 to TRBJ1-2, with D possibly TRBD1 on 6 matching bases. The CDR3 is 12 residues long. CDR1 SQVTM and CDR2 ANQGSEA come from the germline V gene. V lost 6 bases and J lost 2, with 10 bases in between.

This clonotype was seen more than once but under ten times. The J gene is TRBJ2-3, the V gene TRBV4-3; 8 bases align to TRBD1. The germline CDR1 and CDR2 sequences are LGHNA and YSLEER. The CDR3 loop spans 18 amino acids. After removal of 4 bases from V and 5 bases from J, the junction contained 17 bases not matched to a gene. The CDR3 nucleotides are TGCGCCAGCAGCCGACAAGGGGGCAGGGGGCTTTTGCAAGATACGCAGTATTTT. It yields the protein CASSRQGGRGLLQDTQYF.

This clonotype turned up a few times. This chain connects TRBV27 to TRBJ2-5; perhaps TRBD2 as D (7 bases). Trimming left V 6 bases short and J 4 bases short, with 12 bases between. The CDR3 has 13 amino acids. Germline lookup yields CDR1 MNHEY and CDR2 SMNVEV (reference sequence). CDR3 sequence (DNA): TGTGCCAGCAGCAGGGGAGGGAGAGAGACCCAGTACTTC. Its translation is CASSRGGRETQYF.

Only a few counts were recorded for this clonotype. V gene TRBV7-9 combines with J gene TRBJ2-2; D call uncertain. The CDR3 loop spans 17 amino acids. CDR1 SEHNR and CDR2 FQNEAQ come from the germline V gene (reference sequence). Trimming shortened V by 0 bases and J by 0 bases, and 11 bases separated the two germline ends. The CDR3 region has the DNA TGTGCCAGCAGCTTAGCCCAGCCCCAACCGAACACCGGGGAGCTGTTTTTT. Its translation: CASSLAQPQPNTGELFF.

This clonotype was seen many times. This chain links TRBV7-3 with TRBJ2-5; D is uncertain. Trimming cost V 5 bases and J 13 bases, with 8 bases left between them. Germline CDR1 reads SGHTA; CDR2 reads FQGTGA. CDR3 length: 9 amino acids. The CDR3 sequence is CASSPTRYF. Written as DNA, the CDR3 is TGTGCCAGCAGCCCGACAAGGTACTTC. Full variable domain (missing parts from reference TRBV7-3 and TRBJ2-5): GAGVSQTPSNKVTEKGKYVELRCDPISGHTALYWYRQSLGQGPEFLIYFQGTGAADDSGLPNDRFFAVRPEGSVSTLKIQRTERGDSAVYLCASSPTRYFGPGTRLLVL.

This clonotype was observed many times. The CDR3: CATSDLTRANTGELFF. CDR3 in DNA: TGTGCCACCAGTGATTTAACCCGCGCGAACACCGGGGAGCTGTTTTTT. The chain joins TRBV24-1 to TRBJ2-2; D is unresolved. This CDR3 spans 16 amino acids. Germline values: CDR1 KGHDR, CDR2 SFDVKD. Trimming took off 1 base at V and 0 bases at J, with 8 bases between the two ends.

The J gene is TRBJ2-3, the V gene TRBV20-1; D is ambiguous. CDR1 and CDR2 (germline): DFQATT, SNEGSKA (reference sequence). The V and J ends lost 1 base and 0 bases respectively, with 8 bases between them. The CDR3 runs to 14 residues. CDR3 DNA: TGCAGTGCTAGAGGTTCGGCCAGCACAGATACGCAGTATTTT. It yields the protein CSARGSASTDTQYF.

This clonotype was detected a few times. The genes are TRBV12-3 or TRBV12-4 and TRBJ1-4; D unclear. The V and J ends lost 2 bases and 8 bases respectively, with 12 bases between them. The CDR3 covers 14 residues. The CDR3 spells CASSLNPLGEKLFF. The CDR3 bases are TGTGCCAGCAGTTTAAACCCCTTGGGGGAAAAACTGTTTTTT.

The rearrangement uses TRBV9 and TRBJ2-7; 7 bases line up with TRBD2. This CDR3 has 15 residues. Losses at the gene ends were 0 bases for V and 1 base for J; bases not matched to a gene: 4. Germline CDR1 SGDLS, CDR2 YYNGEE. The DNA for the CDR3 is TGTGCCAGCAGCGTAGCCAGGGAGGGATCCTACGAGCAGTACTTC. Translating gives CASSVAREGSYEQYF.

The rearrangement links TRBV6-5 to TRBJ1-3; no definite D call. The CDR3 runs 14 residues. In germline, CDR1 is MNHEY, CDR2 SVGAGI. With 0 bases removed from V and 2 bases from J, the gap between germline ends came to 5 bases. The DNA of the CDR3 is TGTGCCAGCAGTTACTCGTCAGCTGGAAACACCATATATTTT. Its protein is CASSYSSAGNTIYF.

This clonotype was counted many times. The V gene is TRBV28, the J gene TRBJ1-5; D is unclear. With 3 bases removed from V and 5 bases from J, the gap between germline ends came to 11 bases. Germline CDR1 reads MDHEN; CDR2 reads SYDVKM. The CDR3 is 14 amino acids. The CDR3 here is CASSLVRRDQPQHF. CDR3 nucleotides: TGTGCCAGCAGTTTGGTACGGAGAGATCAGCCCCAGCATTTT.

This clonotype was detected only a few times. The genes are TRBV4-2 and TRBJ2-5; D ambiguous. The CDR3 runs 14 residues. Trimming left V 0 bases short and J 3 bases short, with 8 bases between. Per germline, CDR1 LGHNA and CDR2 YNFKEQ. CDR3 nucleotides: TGTGCCAGCAGCCAAGATTGGCAAGAAGAGACCCAGTACTTC. The encoded protein is CASSQDWQEETQYF.

This clonotype was seen repeatedly, ten times or more. The J gene is TRBJ1-5, the V gene TRBV20-1; 9 bases fit TRBD1. Germline CDR1 reads DFQATT; CDR2 reads SNEGSKA (reference sequence). The V and J ends lost 1 base and 4 bases, in that order; junction bases with no gene match: 8. CDR3 length: 16 amino acids. CDR3 sequence: CSARAGTGLANQPQHF. CDR3 in DNA: TGCAGTGCTAGAGCGGGGACAGGGTTAGCAAATCAGCCCCAGCATTTT.

A few counts support this clonotype. V usage is TRBV28 and J usage is TRBJ2-5; weak D call: TRBD1 (5 bases). Trimming pared 2 bases from V and 1 base from J, leaving 8 bases between. The CDR3 sequence is 14 residues long. The germline gives CDR1 MDHEN, CDR2 SYDVKM. CDR3 in DNA: TGTGCCAGCAGTTTAAAGGGGCTCCAAGAGACCCAGTACTTC. It is translated as CASSLKGLQETQYF.

The rearrangement links TRBV10-3 to TRBJ2-3; 8 bases agree with TRBD2. Germline trimming cut 4 bases from V and 1 base from J; bases unmatched to any gene: 7. There are 16 residues in the CDR3. Germline CDR1 ENHRY, CDR2 SYGVKD. The CDR3 DNA is TGTGCCATCAGTGCTCGCGGGAGGTCGGGCACAGATACGCAGTATTTT. Translated: CAISARGRSGTDTQYF.

This clonotype was detected only a few times. The rearrangement joins TRBV7-6 to TRBJ2-2, with D perhaps TRBD1 (6 bases). This CDR3 has 16 residues. Germline CDR1 reads SGHVS; CDR2 reads FNYEAQ. Trimming shortened V by 4 bases and J by 6 bases, and 18 bases separated the two germline ends. Here the CDR3 reads CASSSLQGDYAGELFF. The CDR3 region has the DNA TGTGCCAGCAGCTCGCTACAGGGTGATTACGCCGGGGAGCTGTTTTTT.

The chain recombines TRBV5-8 with TRBJ2-3; the match to TRBD1 covers 8 bases. The CDR3 runs to 15 residues. Germline V CDR1 and CDR2: SGHTS, YDEGEE. V shed 0 bases, J shed 4 bases, and the junction held 4 bases outside the gene matches. As DNA, the CDR3 is TGTGCCAGCAGCTTGGGACAGGGGATCGCAGATACGCAGTATTTT. Its translation is CASSLGQGIADTQYF.

The chain is built from TRBV27 and TRBJ2-1; 8 nucleotides match TRBD2. CDR1 MNHEY and CDR2 SMNVEV come from the germline V gene (reference sequence). With V trimmed by 5 bases and J by 7 bases, 4 bases remained unmatched. This CDR3 has 13 amino acids. CDR3 sequence reads: CASSTGGGNEQFF. CDR3 nucleotide sequence: TGTGCCAGCAGTACCGGGGGGGGGAATGAGCAGTTCTTC.

This clonotype occurred a few times. The gene calls are TRBV12-3 or TRBV12-4 and TRBJ1-5; 9 nucleotides align to TRBD1. This CDR3 comprises 15 residues. J lost 7 bases, V lost 6 bases, and 10 bases had no gene match. The CDR3 reads CASSREQGAWQPQHF. The CDR3 DNA reads as TGTGCCAGCAGCAGAGAACAGGGGGCCTGGCAGCCCCAGCATTTT.

This clonotype was observed many times. J is TRBJ1-5 and V is TRBV10-2, with 7 bases fitting TRBD1. The germline CDR1 and CDR2 sequences are WSHSY and SAAADI. The J segment lost 6 bases and the V segment lost 3 bases, leaving 11 bases of the junction unmatched. This CDR3 is 16 amino acids long. Written as DNA, the CDR3 is TGCGCCAGCAGTGATTTCCAGGGGGATAGTATTCAGCCCCAGCATTTT. Translating it yields CASSDFQGDSIQPQHF.

This clonotype was recorded at least ten times. The J gene is TRBJ1-6, the V gene TRBV25-1, with D maybe TRBD1 (6 bases). Trimming left V 2 bases short and J 2 bases short, with 7 bases between. CDR3 length: 15 residues. Looked up from germline, CDR1 is MGHDK and CDR2 is SYGVNS. The CDR3 protein is CASSERGAYNSPLHF. The CDR3 DNA follows: TGTGCCAGCAGTGAAAGGGGGGCCTATAATTCACCCCTCCACTTT.